This TCR beta chain was observed in a study of graft-versus-host responses after intestinal transplantation. About the research overall: Following induction with anti-thymocyte globulin, all recipients were given tacrolimus and steroids for 2 to 4 years.

Points from the study as a whole: Early post-transplant HvG declines were associated with peak circulating GvH clone levels.

As for this clone: The target antigen is unknown.

Only in-frame clones appear in the TCRdb table, and some are missing; sequencing was by immunoSEQ multiplex PCR. The sample has some 96,000 clones, roughly 87% seen once. The CDR3 is 13 residues long. The germline gives CDR1 LNHDA, CDR2 SQIVND (reference sequence). Trimming took off 4 bases at V and 0 bases at J, with 7 bases between the two ends. The rearrangement uses TRBV19 and TRBJ2-7; D might be TRBD1 or TRBD2, each matching 5 bases. The sequences come from unstimulated CD4+ T cells sorted from spleen or lymph node cells, collected before transplant. This receptor was identified in a human donor who was the organ donor for an intestinal transplant. The CDR3 coding sequence is TGTGCCAGTAGTAGGGACGGCTCCTACGAGCAGTACTTC. The encoded protein is CASSRDGSYEQYF.